This T cell receptor beta chain derives from a study of blood T cell repertoires in COVID-19 (dated by TCRdb to 2018 to 2021). General notes on the study: Samples covering the acute and convalescent phases of COVID-19 were provided by collaborators in the United States, Italy and Spain. The material from the prospective study consisted of cDNA or gDNA derived from T cells, B-cell-depleted T cells, or PBMCs. Samples were obtained from the ongoing ImmuneRACE study (first 160 participants) and from over a thousand subjects provided by 6 global collaborators. Deeply sampled blood TCRbeta repertoires from subjects exposed to, actively infected with, or recovered from COVID-19 were included in the dataset. A freely available public database, intended as a resource for researchers studying the immune response to SARS-CoV-2, is where the repertoires were released. HLA class I and class II types, where available, came from metadata supplied by the sample provider rather than from assay-based typing. Sample metadata almost always included a de-identified subject ID, COVID-19 status, age in years and sex.

Comment on this clone: Its antigen remains unidentified. No qualities accompany the bases; no much larger clone lies one base away.

What the study reported, not specific to this receptor: How much clinical and demographic metadata was included differed by source and by participant, and the metadata was provided uncurated.

The immunoSEQ Assay, a bias-controlled multiplex PCR, was used to amplify TCRbeta CDR3 regions from genomic DNA. On the study's bioinformatics: The number of nucleated cells in each sample was estimated from the amplification of reference gene primers within the assay. Sequence reads were collapsed and filtered to measure the absolute abundance of every unique TCRbeta CDR3 rearrangement. For each sample, productive Simpson clonality was calculated by taking the square root of Simpson's diversity index across productive rearrangements. The immuneACCESS repertoire file appears here via TCRdb, limited to in-frame rearrangements. These files lack a portion of the clones; in checked studies, under half of the deficit traces to unresolved V genes, and the cause of the others is not known. V, J and clone size are those of that table, while D and trimming were read from the DNA. The sample includes some 98,000 clones, with 84% observed a single time. More than 20% of the sample is taken by the ten largest.

Taken from cysteine to phenylalanine, the CDR3 has 15 residues. Only CDR3 DNA is held: 45 bases, read in frame from base 1. Trimming takes 5 bases off V and 6 bases off J; junction bases not matched to a gene: 12. As encoded in the germline V gene, CDR1 is SGHTA while CDR2 is FQGNSA. Each collaborating institution followed its own protocols to collect whole blood in K2EDTA tubes. For TCRbeta analysis, collaborators shipped samples in one of three forms: frozen whole blood, isolated PBMCs, or DNA extracted from either of those sample types. The V and J segments used are TRBV7-2 and TRBJ2-5, with 7 junctional bases fitting TRBD2. The TCR sequence derives from a man aged 55-75 years with acute or convalescent COVID-19. The specimen was peripheral blood. The sequenced DNA: TGTGCCAGCAGCAGAGTAAGCGGGACCCCCAAGACCCAGTACTTC. Translated, this is CASSRVSGTPKTQYF. Supplemented by the reference TRBV7-2 and TRBJ2-5 proteins around the CDR3, the complete variable domain is GAGVSQSPSNKVTEKGKDVELRCDPISGHTALYWYRQSLGQGLEFLIYFQGNSAPDKSGLPSDRFSAERTGGSVSTLTIQRTQQEDSAVYLCASSRVSGTPKTQYFGPGTRLLVL.